This T cell receptor (beta chain) was identified in a study of blood T cell repertoires in COVID-19. The V segment lost 3 bases and the J segment 3 bases; nucleotides outside the gene matches: 8. The CDR3 totals 16 residues. The germline CDR1 and CDR2 sequences are SGHNT and YENEEA. This clone was detected once. The method was immunoSEQ multiplex PCR; TCRdb's version includes in-frame clones alone and lacks a portion of them. The sample lists tens of thousands of clones; around nine tenths were seen once. Sequenced sample: peripheral blood. This TCR derives from a human donor in a cohort sampled during active COVID-19. This rearrangement joins TRBV11-3 to TRBJ2-3, with 8 positions matching TRBD1. The CDR3 sequence: CASSLGSGQGTDTQYF. As DNA, the CDR3 is TGTGCCAGCAGCTTGGGGTCAGGACAGGGAACAGATACGCAGTATTTT.